A single sample is the source of the 3 T cell receptor beta chains below, sequenced in a study of blood T cell repertoires in COVID-19. The protocol was immunoSEQ multiplex PCR, while the TCRdb copy is restricted to in-frame clones and leaves out a portion. The table includes 150,000 to 200,000 clones, around 86% detected once. Sequencing input: peripheral blood. Receptors were obtained from a man in his fifties with active or convalescent COVID-19.

This clone appeared a single time. The chain uses TRBV29-1 and TRBJ2-3, with D hard to call. The CDR3 has 14 residues. Germline values: CDR1 SQVTM, CDR2 ANQGSEA. Trimming shortened V by 7 bases and J by 5 bases, and 19 bases separated the two germline ends. The CDR3, as DNA: TGCAGCGCCCCACGTAGTGGTGTTGGAGATACGCAGTATTTT. Translating it yields CSAPRSGVGDTQYF.

This clone was observed a few times. The chain has TRBV19 and TRBJ1-3; D not certain. The CDR3 length is 16 residues. Germline-derived CDR1 and CDR2 are LNHDA and SQIVND (reference sequence). Between the trimmed V and J ends, which lost 4 bases and 0 bases, there was a span of 13 bases. CDR3 coding DNA: TGTGCCAGTAGTACCCCCGCAGTTCCCTCTGGAAACACCATATATTTT. It codes for CASSTPAVPSGNTIYF.

This clone occurred once. V is TRBV24-1 and J is TRBJ2-1, with D possibly matching TRBD2 (5 bases). The length of the CDR3 is 14 residues. Germline V CDR1 and CDR2: KGHDR, SFDVKD. V lost 6 bases and J 8 bases, leaving 16 bases between the germline ends. CDR3 coding DNA: TGTGCCACCAGTCTACCCGGGATCCGGGATGAGCAGTTCTTC. This encodes CATSLPGIRDEQFF.